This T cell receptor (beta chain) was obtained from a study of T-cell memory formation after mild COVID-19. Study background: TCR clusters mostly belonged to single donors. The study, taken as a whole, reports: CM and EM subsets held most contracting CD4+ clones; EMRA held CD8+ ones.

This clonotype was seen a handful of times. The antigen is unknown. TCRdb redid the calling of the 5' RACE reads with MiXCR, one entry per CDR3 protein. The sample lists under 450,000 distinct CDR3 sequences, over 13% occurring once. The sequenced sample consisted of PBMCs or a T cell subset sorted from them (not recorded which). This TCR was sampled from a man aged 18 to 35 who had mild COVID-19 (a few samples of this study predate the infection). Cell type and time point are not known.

The CDR3, as DNA: TGTGCCAGCAGCTTAACAGAAAACTACGAGCAGTACGTC. Amino acids: CASSLTENYEQYV. The chain employs TRBV7-9 and TRBJ2-7; D is undetermined. Germline loops: CDR1 SEHNR, CDR2 FQNEAQ (reference sequence). This CDR3 contains 13 residues. V gave up 2 bases and J gave up 3 bases, with 8 bases separating them.